A selection of T cell receptor beta chains follows, all from one sample in a study of identical twins. TCRdb analysed the 5' RACE reads with MiXCR anew, one entry per CDR3 protein. The sample shows about 220,000 distinct CDR3 sequences, around 10% of them seen only once. Sample: memory (CD45RO+) T cells sorted from blood. The receptor source for this set is a woman younger than 35 in good health. CDR3s include the opening cysteine and the closing phenylalanine or tryptophan. The order of the fields is clone size, J gene, V gene, D gene, CDR3 protein, CDR3 DNA. A D gene is named only where the DNA matches it firmly. Clone size is stated in some rows and not others, as once, few, many or a class when expanded.

many,TRBJ2-5,TRBV4-1,TRBD2,CASSQGTSGFQETQYF,TGCGCCAGCAGCCAAGGGACTAGCGGATTTCAAGAGACCCAGTACTTC
many,TRBJ1-1,TRBV7-3,-,CASSLARENTEAFF,TGTGCCAGCAGCTTAGCCAGGGAGAACACTGAAGCTTTCTTT
many,TRBJ1-2,TRBV5-1,-,CASSSGDYGYTF,TGCGCCAGCAGCTCGGGCGACTATGGCTACACCTTC
many,TRBJ2-5,TRBV5-6,TRBD2,CASSPRLAVQETQYF,TGTGCCAGCAGCCCTAGACTAGCGGTCCAAGAGACCCAGTACTTC
many,TRBJ1-2,TRBV12-3/TRBV12-4,-,CASSLGTASYGYTF,TGTGCCAGCAGTTTAGGGACAGCCAGCTATGGCTACACCTTC
-,TRBJ2-1,TRBV12-3/TRBV12-4,TRBD2,CASTPGGGGASEQFF,TGTGCCAGCACTCCTGGTGGCGGGGGGGCGAGTGAGCAGTTCTTC
many,TRBJ2-7,TRBV7-2,TRBD2,CASSPTSGRLYEQYF,TGTGCCAGCAGCCCAACTAGCGGGAGGCTCTACGAGCAGTACTTC
few,TRBJ2-7,TRBV7-6,-,CASSSTGRGYEQYF,TGTGCCAGCAGCTCCACAGGGAGGGGTTACGAGCAGTACTTC
-,TRBJ1-1,TRBV20-1,-,CSATQGLSEAFF,TGCAGTGCTACCCAGGGATTGAGTGAAGCTTTCTTT
many,TRBJ1-1,TRBV12-3/TRBV12-4,-,CASRPHRQVGTEAFF,TGTGCCAGCAGACCCCATCGACAGGTCGGCACTGAAGCTTTCTTT
-,TRBJ2-3,TRBV6-4,-,CASSPQGGVGADTQYF,TGTGCCAGCAGCCCACAGGGAGGAGTGGGAGCGGATACGCAGTATTTT
few,TRBJ2-1,TRBV29-1,-,CSVSTYLGREQFF,TGCAGCGTTTCTACCTATCTAGGGAGGGAGCAGTTCTTC
-,TRBJ1-4,TRBV7-2,-,CASSLNPATNEKLFF,TGTGCCAGCAGCCTCAATCCTGCAACTAATGAAAAACTGTTTTTT
-,TRBJ2-5,TRBV7-2,-,CASSLNSRETQYF,TGTGCCAGCAGCTTAAACAGCAGGGAGACCCAGTACTTC
many,TRBJ2-3,TRBV11-1,TRBD1,CASSKSGTGVPSTDTQYF,TGTGCCAGCAGCAAATCCGGGACAGGGGTTCCGAGCACAGATACGCAGTATTTT
many,TRBJ2-2,TRBV7-2,-,CASTSGTGELFF,TGTGCCAGCACCTCGGGGACCGGGGAGCTGTTTTTT
-,TRBJ1-1,TRBV6-1,-,CASLRTELNTEAFF,TGTGCCAGCCTCCGGACAGAGTTGAACACTGAAGCTTTCTTT
many,TRBJ2-7,TRBV12-3/TRBV12-4,-,CASEGSSYEQYF,TGTGCCAGCGAGGGGAGTTCCTACGAGCAGTACTTC
-,TRBJ2-7,TRBV20-1,-,CSARKRRGRTNYEQYF,TGCAGTGCTAGAAAGAGGAGGGGCCGCACTAACTACGAGCAGTACTTC
-,TRBJ2-3,TRBV5-6,-,CASSTRLTDTQYF,TGTGCCAGCAGCACCCGACTTACAGATACGCAGTATTTT
many,TRBJ2-2,TRBV7-2,-,CASSLGRTGELFF,TGTGCCAGCAGCTTAGGCCGGACCGGGGAGCTGTTTTTT
many,TRBJ1-5,TRBV6-2/TRBV6-3,-,CASGPGSLRSQPQHF,TGTGCCAGCGGCCCGGGGAGTCTTCGAAGTCAGCCCCAGCATTTT
-,TRBJ1-1,TRBV3-1,TRBD1,CASSQGGGPEAFF,TGTGCCAGCAGCCAAGGAGGGGGCCCTGAAGCTTTCTTT
-,TRBJ2-5,TRBV7-9,-,CASNGETQYF,TGTGCCAGCAACGGGGAGACCCAGTACTTC
-,TRBJ2-5,TRBV5-6,TRBD2,CASSFSLESGKAGETQYF,TGTGCCAGCAGCTTCTCCTTGGAGAGCGGGAAGGCCGGAGAGACCCAGTACTTC
few,TRBJ2-5,TRBV7-7,TRBD2,CASSFSTSGEETQYF,TGTGCTAGCAGCTTTTCGACTAGCGGAGAAGAGACCCAGTACTTC
-,TRBJ2-3,TRBV2,TRBD1,CATGTGEGDTQYF,TGTGCCACGGGGACAGGGGAAGGAGATACGCAGTATTTT
-,TRBJ1-2,TRBV7-2,-,CASSLGTTGSGGYTF,TGTGCCAGCAGCTTAGGAACTACAGGGTCAGGAGGCTACACCTTC
few,TRBJ1-1,TRBV15,-,CATSRDRMAEAFF,TGTGCCACCAGCAGAGATCGTATGGCTGAAGCTTTCTTT
-,TRBJ2-1,TRBV18,-,CASSLSGGRSYNEQFF,TGTGCCAGCTCACTCTCCGGGGGGCGCTCCTACAATGAGCAGTTCTTC
-,TRBJ2-7,TRBV27,TRBD1,CASSLRGGQAPNEQYF,TGTGCCAGCAGCCTTCGAGGGGGACAGGCTCCCAACGAGCAGTACTTC
few,TRBJ2-6,TRBV18,-,CASSPYQSGAGANVLTF,TGTGCCAGCTCACCTTACCAGTCAGGGGCCGGGGCCAACGTCCTGACTTTC
-,TRBJ2-7,TRBV20-1,-,CSAREDGLAYEQYF,TGCAGTGCTAGAGAGGACGGCTTAGCCTACGAGCAGTACTTC
many,TRBJ2-7,TRBV6-1,TRBD2,CASKSIAGSYEQYF,TGTGCCAGCAAATCCATAGCGGGCTCCTACGAGCAGTACTTC
-,TRBJ2-2,TRBV5-1,-,CASSLVPTGELFF,TGCGCCAGCAGCTTGGTGCCCACCGGGGAGCTGTTTTTT
-,TRBJ1-2,TRBV7-9,TRBD1,CASSLQQGARGYTF,TGTGCCAGCAGCCTGCAACAGGGGGCAAGGGGCTACACCTTC
-,TRBJ1-4,TRBV7-2,-,CASSVVAGNEKLFF,TGTGCCAGCAGCGTTGTGGCGGGGAATGAAAAACTGTTTTTT
few,TRBJ2-4,TRBV20-1,-,CSAAGTLIAKNIQYF,TGCAGTGCTGCCGGGACTCTCATAGCCAAAAACATTCAGTACTTC
many,TRBJ1-1,TRBV5-1,-,CASSFSGEGTEAFF,TGCGCCAGCAGCTTTTCAGGGGAAGGCACTGAAGCTTTCTTT
few,TRBJ1-1,TRBV5-1,-,CASSLGAMGTEAFF,TGCGCCAGCAGCTTGGGGGCAATGGGTACTGAAGCTTTCTTT
few,TRBJ1-3,TRBV10-3,TRBD1,CASTGTGRNTIYF,TGTGCCAGCACCGGGACAGGACGGAACACCATATATTTT